The clone carrying this T cell receptor (beta chain) has only a few counts. This sample stems from a study of blood T cells in healthy people across ages. A second roughly 6 to 12 cycle PCR used barcoded and J-beta primers. TCRdb fed the 5' RACE reads into MiXCR, producing one record per CDR3 protein. The repertoire holds some 920,000 distinct CDR3 sequences, with roughly 51% as singletons. The CDR3 consists of 11 residues. Trimming cost V 4 bases and J 7 bases, with 10 bases left between them. Germline V gives CDR1 SQVTM, CDR2 ANQGSEA. Sequenced sample: blood. The sequence was obtained from a woman aged 55-70 years in good health. V is TRBV29-1 and J is TRBJ1-2; D possibly corresponds to TRBD1 (6 bases). In nucleotides, the CDR3 is TGCAGCGTTGGGGGGGGCCCTGGCTACACCTTC. It encodes CSVGGGPGYTF.